Listed below are T cell receptor beta chains from one sample, sequenced in a study of OX40 agonist ivuxolimab in advanced cancers. Data came from immunoSEQ multiplex PCR; TCRdb stores just in-frame clones and leaves some out. Of roughly 30,000 clones listed, less than 90% are singletons. The sample consisted of CD4+ or CD8+ T cells sorted from blood, taken in a trial of the OX40 agonist ivuxolimab. The receptor set was obtained from an adult with an advanced solid tumor such as melanoma, head and neck, liver or kidney cancer. Both conserved end residues are part of each CDR3. D genes are given only for firm matches. Size is stated for part of the rows, as once, few or many counts, or as a class when the clone is expanded.

V gene: TRBV11-2; D gene: -; J gene: TRBJ2-7; clone size: -; CDR3 protein: CASSLDPYEQYF; CDR3 DNA: TGTGCCAGCAGCTTAGATCCCTACGAGCAGTACTTC
V gene: TRBV10-3; D gene: TRBD1; J gene: TRBJ2-3; clone size: once; CDR3 protein: CAIRGGQGDTDTQYF; CDR3 DNA: TGTGCCATCAGGGGAGGACAGGGGGACACAGATACGCAGTATTTT
V gene: TRBV2; D gene: -; J gene: TRBJ2-5; clone size: -; CDR3 protein: CASSGGGVETQYF; CDR3 DNA: TGTGCCAGCAGTGGAGGGGGGGTTGAGACCCAGTACTTC
V gene: TRBV6-1; D gene: TRBD1; J gene: TRBJ2-3; clone size: once; CDR3 protein: CASSETQGAVGTDTQYF; CDR3 DNA: TGTGCCAGCAGTGAAACCCAGGGGGCGGTCGGCACAGATACGCAGTATTTT
V gene: TRBV2; D gene: -; J gene: TRBJ1-5; clone size: once; CDR3 protein: CASRDSVGNNQPQHF; CDR3 DNA: TGTGCCAGCAGGGACTCCGTAGGGAACAATCAGCCCCAGCATTTT
V gene: TRBV11-3; D gene: -; J gene: TRBJ1-1; clone size: -; CDR3 protein: CASSEIRGVNTEAFF; CDR3 DNA: TGTGCCAGCAGCGAAATTAGGGGTGTGAACACTGAAGCTTTCTTT
V gene: TRBV19; D gene: -; J gene: TRBJ2-3; clone size: -; CDR3 protein: CASSAAVTTDTQYF; CDR3 DNA: TGTGCCAGTAGCGCGGCTGTTACCACAGATACGCAGTATTTT
V gene: TRBV4-3; D gene: -; J gene: TRBJ2-7; clone size: -; CDR3 protein: CASSQGFFGEAYF; CDR3 DNA: TGCGCCAGCAGCCAAGGTTTCTTCGGGGAGGCGTACTTC
V gene: TRBV7-9; D gene: TRBD2; J gene: TRBJ2-5; clone size: -; CDR3 protein: CASSSWGGETQYF; CDR3 DNA: TGTGCCAGCAGCTCCTGGGGGGGAGAGACCCAGTACTTC
V gene: TRBV4-2; D gene: -; J gene: TRBJ2-3; clone size: -; CDR3 protein: CASSPLSDTQYF; CDR3 DNA: TGTGCCAGCAGTCCCTTGTCAGATACGCAGTATTTT
V gene: TRBV9; D gene: -; J gene: TRBJ2-5; clone size: -; CDR3 protein: CASSVFSQETQYF; CDR3 DNA: TGTGCCAGCAGCGTCTTCTCTCAAGAGACCCAGTACTTC